Reported below is one T cell receptor beta chain. Its target is not known. The germline CDR1 and CDR2 sequences are MNHEY and SVGAGI. The V gene end was trimmed by 2 bases and the J gene end by 4 bases; junction bases not matched to a gene: 4. CDR3 length: 15 amino acids. This sample was included in a study of chemoradiotherapy in HPV16-positive cancers. Libraries were prepared by immunoSEQ multiplex PCR; TCRdb keeps only in-frame clonotypes and omits some of them. This sample has 15,000 to 20,000 clones; 75% to 85% occur once, and the top ten carry 11%. General observations from the study: The functional HPV-specific definition rests on just a couple of HPV16-positive patients. Candidate HPV-specific clones and E7-related TCR motifs grew in tumor during treatment.

This sample was gathered from a patient who underwent chemoradiotherapy. The origin of this receptor is a human donor with HPV-associated anogenital cancer. The V call is TRBV6-5, the J call TRBJ2-1, with TRBD2 matching 8 bases. The CDR3 coding sequence is TGTGCCAGCAGTTACCCGGGGGGGTCTTACAATGAGCAGTTCTTC. It is translated as CASSYPGGSYNEQFF.